These T cell receptor beta chains were read from a single sample in a study of OX40 agonist ivuxolimab in advanced cancers. Method: immunoSEQ multiplex PCR; TCRdb's copy keeps in-frame clones and lacks some. Of 40,000 to 45,000 clones detected, roughly 90% appear once; the ten largest clones hold about 12%. Specimen: CD4+ or CD8+ T cells sorted from blood, collected in a trial of the OX40 agonist ivuxolimab. The receptor source for this set is an adult with an advanced solid tumor such as melanoma, head and neck, liver or kidney cancer. Each CDR3 is given with its conserved first and last residue. Fields, in order: clone size, V gene, J gene, D gene, CDR3 protein, CDR3 DNA. D genes are given only for firm matches. Part of the rows lack a size; the others show once, few, many or a class for expanded clones.

>NA|TRBV4-1|TRBJ2-5|NA
CASSLQFGASETQYF
TGCGCCAGCAGCCTCCAGTTTGGGGCGTCAGAGACCCAGTACTTC
>few|TRBV15|TRBJ2-1|TRBD2
CATSYTSGGNNEQFF
TGTGCCACCAGCTATACTAGCGGGGGGAACAATGAGCAGTTCTTC
>NA|TRBV19|TRBJ1-5|NA
CASSIGRTGTGNQPQHF
TGTGCCAGTAGTATAGGCCGAACAGGGACGGGCAATCAGCCCCAGCATTTT
>NA|TRBV6-6|TRBJ1-1|NA
CASSYTSTNTEAFF
TGTGCCAGCAGTTACACCTCAACGAACACTGAAGCTTTCTTT
>NA|TRBV5-1|TRBJ1-1|TRBD1
CASSLATGSTEAFF
TGCGCCAGCAGCTTGGCGACAGGGTCCACTGAAGCTTTCTTT
>NA|TRBV2|TRBJ1-1|TRBD1
CASREWKGGETEAFF
TGTGCCAGCAGAGAGTGGAAAGGGGGCGAGACTGAAGCTTTCTTT
>NA|TRBV7-6|TRBJ2-7|NA
CASSSLGGAHEQYF
TGTGCCAGCAGCTCCCTAGGTGGGGCTCACGAGCAGTACTTC
>NA|TRBV2|TRBJ2-7|TRBD1
CASAGGQDYEQYF
TGTGCCAGCGCTGGCGGACAGGACTACGAGCAGTACTTC
>NA|TRBV7-2|TRBJ2-7|NA
CASSLGEGGWYEQYF
TGTGCCAGCAGCTTAGGAGAAGGGGGTTGGTACGAGCAGTACTTC
>NA|TRBV10-2|TRBJ1-2|NA
CASLGPLNYGYTF
TGCGCCAGTCTGGGGCCATTGAACTATGGCTACACCTTC
>few|TRBV5-6|TRBJ1-3|NA
CASSLAGSGNTIYF
TGTGCCAGCAGCTTGGCTGGCTCTGGAAACACCATATATTTT
>NA|TRBV27|TRBJ2-7|NA
CASSISGDREYF
TGTGCCAGCAGTATATCCGGAGATAGGGAGTACTTC
>NA|TRBV5-8|TRBJ2-7|NA
CASSLGNYEQYF
TGTGCCAGCAGCTTGGGGAACTACGAGCAGTACTTC
>NA|TRBV5-8|TRBJ1-5|NA
CASSYVASNQPQHF
TGTGCCAGCAGCTACGTCGCTAGCAATCAGCCCCAGCATTTT
>NA|TRBV7-2|TRBJ2-2|NA
CASSPKGVGTGELFF
TGTGCCAGCAGCCCGAAGGGGGTGGGAACCGGGGAGCTGTTTTTT
>NA|TRBV5-4|TRBJ1-3|TRBD1
CASSHADRSGNTIYF
TGTGCCAGCAGCCACGCGGACAGGTCTGGAAACACCATATATTTT
>NA|TRBV7-4|TRBJ1-4|NA
CASSLAWQGFEKLFF
TGTGCCAGCAGCTTAGCGTGGCAGGGTTTCGAAAAACTGTTTTTT
>NA|TRBV4-2|TRBJ2-1|TRBD2
CASSQGILSGGQDEQFF
TGTGCCAGCAGCCAAGGGATACTCAGCGGGGGGCAAGATGAGCAGTTCTTC
>NA|TRBV27|TRBJ2-1|NA
CASSLVGVNLYNEQFF
TGTGCCAGCAGTTTGGTGGGAGTCAACCTTTACAATGAGCAGTTCTTC
>NA|TRBV7-8|TRBJ2-7|TRBD2
CASSLLAGRSSYEQYF
TGTGCCAGCAGCTTATTAGCGGGGCGAAGCTCCTACGAGCAGTACTTC
>NA|TRBV7-9|TRBJ2-7|NA
CASSSQGTHYEQYF
TGTGCCAGCAGCTCACAGGGAACCCACTACGAGCAGTACTTC
>NA|TRBV6-4|TRBJ2-7|NA
CASSYAGISYEQYF
TGTGCCAGCAGTTACGCGGGAATCTCCTACGAGCAGTACTTC
>once|TRBV28|TRBJ2-7|NA
CASSSTVRPVYEQYF
TGTGCCAGCAGTTCAACAGTCAGACCCGTTTACGAGCAGTACTTC
>large|TRBV27|TRBJ2-7|TRBD1
CASSTFGTVPYEQYF
TGTGCCAGCAGTACTTTCGGGACAGTCCCCTACGAGCAGTACTTC
>NA|TRBV30|TRBJ1-1|NA
CAWRVNGGADTEAFF
TGTGCCTGGAGAGTGAACGGGGGCGCGGACACTGAAGCTTTCTTT
>medium-sized|TRBV19|TRBJ1-1|NA
CASSNSLNTEAFF
TGTGCCAGTAGTAATAGCCTGAACACTGAAGCTTTCTTT
>NA|TRBV27|TRBJ2-2|NA
CASTRGVTGELFF
TGTGCCAGCACACGGGGTGTCACCGGGGAGCTGTTTTTT
>NA|TRBV14|TRBJ2-1|NA
CASSQGGSSYNEQFF
TGTGCCAGCAGCCAAGGAGGGAGCTCCTACAATGAGCAGTTCTTC
>NA|TRBV18|TRBJ2-1|NA
CASSPGPAGQLYNEQFF
TGTGCCAGCTCACCAGGGCCAGCGGGTCAGCTCTACAATGAGCAGTTCTTC
>NA|TRBV20-1|TRBJ2-7|NA
CSARDRDHKYF
TGCAGTGCTAGAGACAGGGATCATAAGTACTTC
>NA|TRBV9|TRBJ2-2|NA
CASSGSGGTGIFTGELFF
TGTGCCAGCAGCGGTTCGGGGGGAACAGGGATATTTACCGGGGAGCTGTTTTTT
>once|TRBV5-6|TRBJ2-5|NA
CASSLLGQETQYF
TGTGCCAGCAGCTTACTGGGTCAAGAGACCCAGTACTTC
>NA|TRBV10-2|TRBJ1-6|NA
CASSDSTGRGNNSPLHF
TGCGCCAGCAGTGACTCCACTGGGAGGGGGAATAATTCACCCCTCCACTTT
>NA|TRBV5-5|TRBJ1-4|NA
CASSFSAGSSGEKLFF
TGTGCCAGCAGCTTTTCCGCCGGGAGCAGTGGCGAAAAACTGTTTTTT
>NA|TRBV4-1|TRBJ2-7|TRBD1
CASRSTGSEQYF
TGCGCCAGCAGGTCGACAGGGTCCGAGCAGTACTTC
>NA|TRBV27|TRBJ2-7|NA
CASSLWGREQYF
TGTGCCAGCAGTTTATGGGGACGCGAGCAGTACTTC
>NA|TRBV5-1|TRBJ2-7|NA
CASSLTYGGYEQYF
TGCGCCAGCAGCTTAACGTACGGGGGATACGAGCAGTACTTC
>NA|TRBV6-5|TRBJ1-1|NA
CASRYNGNTEAFF
TGTGCCAGCAGATACAACGGGAACACTGAAGCTTTCTTT
>NA|TRBV2|TRBJ2-1|NA
CASSGRTNEQFF
TGTGCCAGCAGTGGCCGTACGAATGAGCAGTTCTTC
>NA|TRBV9|TRBJ2-1|TRBD2
CASSVDKGRDEQFF
TGTGCCAGCAGCGTAGATAAGGGGAGGGATGAGCAGTTCTTC
>few|TRBV5-6|TRBJ1-3|NA
CASSLGPGFSGNTIYF
TGTGCCAGCAGCTTGGGACCAGGGTTCTCTGGAAACACCATATATTTT
>NA|TRBV4-1|TRBJ2-7|TRBD2
CASSQDALAGTYEQYF
TGCGCCAGCAGCCAAGATGCTCTAGCGGGTACCTACGAGCAGTACTTC
>NA|TRBV28|TRBJ1-2|TRBD1
CASSTRGTVYGYTF
TGTGCCAGCAGCACCAGGGGGACAGTCTATGGCTACACCTTC
>NA|TRBV4-1|TRBJ1-1|NA
CASSQGRDEAFF
TGCGCCAGCAGCCAGGGGCGGGATGAAGCTTTCTTT
>NA|TRBV27|TRBJ1-5|NA
CASRLGRYSNQPQHF
TGTGCCAGCAGGCTTGGACGGTATAGCAATCAGCCCCAGCATTTT
>once|TRBV30|TRBJ2-7|TRBD1
CAGDSRGYEQYF
TGTGCCGGGGACAGCAGGGGATACGAGCAGTACTTC
>NA|TRBV7-9|TRBJ1-1|TRBD1
CASSLGTGRTEAFF
TGTGCCAGCAGCTTAGGGACAGGGAGGACTGAAGCTTTCTTT
>NA|TRBV5-4|TRBJ1-1|NA
CASSFGRSNTEAFF
TGTGCCAGCAGCTTTGGCCGATCGAACACTGAAGCTTTCTTT